The 31 T cell receptor beta chains in this list originate from one sample, sequenced in a study of shared clonotypes between healthy human individuals. CD45RO-negative CD8 cells positively selected for CCR7 made up the naive population, which excluded terminally differentiated effector memory CD45RA+ cells. Sequencing used immunoSEQ multiplex PCR; TCRdb keeps in-frame clones, though not all of them. This sample has 650,000 to 800,000 clones, with about 91% found just once. The sequenced sample consisted of naive CD8+ T cells sorted from blood. All receptors come from a man aged 25 to 40 in good health.

J is TRBJ2-7 and V is TRBV7-2; D remains ambiguous. Looked up from germline, CDR1 is SGHTA and CDR2 is FQGNSA. CDR3 size: 14 residues. The ends were cut back, 3 bases at V and 1 base at J, with 10 bases in the middle. The CDR3 DNA reads as TGTGCCAGCAGCTTGTCGGCAGGTTCCTACGAGCAGTACTTC. Protein product: CASSLSAGSYEQYF.

The rearrangement uses TRBV14 and TRBJ2-7; possible D gene TRBD2, 5 bases. The CDR3 covers 14 residues. The germline V gene encodes CDR1 SGHDN and CDR2 FVKESK. V lost 0 bases, J lost 3 bases, and 9 bases lay in between. CDR3 nucleotide sequence: TGTGCCAGCAGCCAAGATCCAGCGGACTACGAGCAGTACTTC. It translates to CASSQDPADYEQYF. The variable domain in full, completed from reference TRBV14 and TRBJ2-7, reads EAGVTQFPSHSVIEKGQTVTLRCDPISGHDNLYWYRRVMGKEIKFLLHFVKESKQDESGMPNNRFLAERTGGTYSTLKVQPAELEDSGVYFCASSQDPADYEQYFGPGTRLTVT.

The chain couples TRBV5-8 to TRBJ1-1; D is perhaps TRBD1 (5 bases). V was trimmed by 4 bases and J by 0 bases, leaving 25 bases between them. The CDR3 is 19 residues long. Germline loops: CDR1 SGHTS, CDR2 YDEGEE. CDR3 nucleotides: TGTGCCAGCAGCACTGGAGATTGGTTAGGCGACAGCATGAACACTGAAGCTTTCTTT. Its protein product is CASSTGDWLGDSMNTEAFF.

CDR3 bases: TGCAGCGCGAGTCCGAACGGCTACGAGCAGTACTTC. Translated: CSASPNGYEQYF. The chain couples TRBV29-1 to TRBJ2-7; D gene uncertain. Trimming cost V 7 bases and J 3 bases, with 13 bases left between them. The germline CDR1 and CDR2 sequences are SQVTM and ANQGSEA. The CDR3 consists of 12 residues.

A note on this clone: At one of its ends the junction is not consistent with the germline gene, which may arise from a read error. The V gene is TRBV7-9, the J gene TRBJ2-1; TRBD2 might be the D (5 bases). The CDR3 sequence is 11 residues long. The germline gives CDR1 SEHNR, CDR2 FQNEAQ (reference sequence). CDR3 residues: CASRGGVEQLF. DNA for the CDR3: TGTGCCAGCAGAGGAGGTGTTGAGCAGCTCTTC. The full variable domain, its missing parts supplied by reference TRBV7-9 and TRBJ2-1, is DTGVSQNPRHKITKRGQNVTFRCDPISEHNRLYWYRQTLGQGPEFLTYFQNEAQLEKSRLLSDRFSAERPKGSFSTLEIQRTEQGDSAMYLCASRGGVEQLFGPGTRLTVL.

Note on this clone: This CDR3 is also generated by other DNA sequences in the sample. The J gene is TRBJ1-2, the V gene TRBV9, with a tentative D call TRBD1 (5 bases). In germline, CDR1 is SGDLS, CDR2 YYNGEE. V lost 1 base and J 8 bases, leaving 9 bases between the germline ends. The CDR3 contains 12 residues. The DNA of the CDR3 is TGTGCCAGCAGCGTATCCGGGGACGGCTACACCTTC. It is translated as CASSVSGDGYTF.

With regard to this clone: This sample includes further DNA sequences coding for the same CDR3. This chain connects TRBV9 to TRBJ2-7; no clear D gene. The CDR3 covers 12 residues. With 0 bases removed from V and 3 bases from J, the gap between germline ends came to 4 bases. The V gene's germline CDR1 is SGDLS and CDR2 YYNGEE. This chain's CDR3 is CASSVDGYEQYF. In nucleotides, the CDR3 is TGTGCCAGCAGCGTAGACGGCTACGAGCAGTACTTC.

The chain joins TRBV19 to TRBJ1-3; D perhaps matches TRBD1 (5 bases). Looked up from germline, CDR1 is LNHDA and CDR2 is SQIVND (reference sequence). Deletions cut 7 bases from V and 2 bases from J, with 15 bases between. CDR3 length equals 15 residues. CDR3 coding DNA: TGTGCCAGTACTTCAGGTGGAGGGGCTGGAAACACCATATATTTT. It yields the protein CASTSGGGAGNTIYF.

The chain couples TRBV18 to TRBJ1-2; the D is unclear. Trimming took off 0 bases at V and 8 bases at J, with 10 bases between the two ends. CDR1 is KGHSH, CDR2 LQKENI, per germline. This CDR3 is built from 13 residues. CDR3: CASSPPGMEGYTF. The CDR3 nucleotides read TGTGCCAGCTCACCACCAGGGATGGAGGGCTACACCTTC.

The genes are TRBV5-6 and TRBJ2-7; 7 bases line up with TRBD1. The V gene's germline CDR1 is SGHDT and CDR2 YYEEEE. The CDR3 length is 14 residues. Trimming at V came to 2 bases and at J to 4 bases, leaving 6 bases not matched to a gene. CDR3 region: CASSFADREYEQYF. The CDR3 region has the DNA TGTGCCAGCAGCTTCGCCGACAGGGAATACGAGCAGTACTTC.

The genes are TRBV4-1 and TRBJ2-3; 11 positions match TRBD1. The V gene end was trimmed by 5 bases and the J gene end by 4 bases; junction bases not matched to a gene: 2. There are 14 residues in the CDR3. CDR1 and CDR2 from the germline V gene are MGHRA and YSYEKL. The CDR3 region is CASSWDRGADTQYF. CDR3 nucleotides: TGCGCCAGCAGCTGGGACAGGGGGGCAGATACGCAGTATTTT.

The J gene is TRBJ2-5, the V gene TRBV2, with D possibly matching TRBD2 (5 bases). Germline values: CDR1 SNHLY, CDR2 FYNNEI. This CDR3 comprises 16 residues. Trimming left V 2 bases short and J 2 bases short, with 15 bases between. CDR3 nucleotides: TGTGCCAGCAGTGAACCAGGACTGGGAAAACAAGAGACCCAGTACTTC. Encoded protein: CASSEPGLGKQETQYF.

The J gene is TRBJ2-1, the V gene TRBV7-9, with 9 bases that match TRBD1. This CDR3 has 16 amino acids. The V and J ends lost 4 bases and 7 bases, in that order; junction bases with no gene match: 11. Germline CDR1 SEHNR, CDR2 FQNEAQ (reference sequence). In DNA, the CDR3 is TGTGCCAGCAGCTCCCTTCCGGGACAGGGACTGAATGAGCAGTTCTTC. Translating it yields CASSSLPGQGLNEQFF. The full variable domain, rest sourced from reference TRBV7-9 and TRBJ2-1, is DTGVSQNPRHKITKRGQNVTFRCDPISEHNRLYWYRQTLGQGPEFLTYFQNEAQLEKSRLLSDRFSAERPKGSFSTLEIQRTEQGDSAMYLCASSSLPGQGLNEQFFGPGTRLTVL.

This rearrangement joins TRBV5-1 to TRBJ2-1; 14 positions match TRBD2. CDR3 length: 16 amino acids. The J segment lost 4 bases and the V segment lost 5 bases, leaving 5 bases of the junction unmatched. The germline gives CDR1 SGHRS, CDR2 YFSETQ. The CDR3 protein is CASRLTSGRVYNEQFF. The CDR3 DNA sequence: TGCGCCAGCAGATTGACTAGCGGGAGGGTATACAATGAGCAGTTCTTC.

This clone was seen once. The chain links TRBV6-5 to TRBJ1-3; D gene ambiguous. Trimming took 0 bases from V and 0 from J, leaving 6 bases between them. CDR1 and CDR2 from the germline V gene are MNHEY and SVGAGI. The CDR3 has 15 amino acids. The CDR3 reads CASSYSSGSGNTIYF. The CDR3 DNA is TGTGCCAGCAGTTACTCATCAGGCTCTGGAAACACCATATATTTT.

The chain employs TRBV5-4 and TRBJ1-4; D call uncertain. The CDR3 length is 13 residues. Deletions cut 6 bases from V and 7 bases from J, with 13 bases between. From germline, CDR1 is SGHNT and CDR2 YYREEE (reference sequence). This CDR3 reads CASKEAPGEKLFF. The CDR3 coding sequence is TGTGCCAGCAAGGAGGCGCCGGGTGAAAAACTGTTTTTT.

The genes are TRBV9 and TRBJ2-1, with D hard to call. The CDR3 is 13 residues long. Germline V gene sequence: CDR1 SGDLS, CDR2 YYNGEE. Trimming stripped 3 bases from V and 2 bases from J, with 6 bases between. CDR3 in amino acids: CASSAKAYNEQFF. CDR3 coding DNA: TGTGCCAGCAGCGCTAAGGCCTACAATGAGCAGTTCTTC.

The chain uses TRBV7-9 and TRBJ2-7; 8 positions agree with TRBD1. The junction had 6 bases not matched to a gene; V was cut back by 4 bases and J by 1 base. The CDR3 is 15 residues long. Germline CDR1 and CDR2: SEHNR and FQNEAQ (reference sequence). CDR3 region: CASSSRDRLSYEQYF. The CDR3 DNA is TGTGCCAGCAGCTCGCGGGACAGGTTATCCTACGAGCAGTACTTC. The full variable domain, in which reference TRBV7-9 and TRBJ2-7 provide the parts outside the CDR3, is DTGVSQNPRHKITKRGQNVTFRCDPISEHNRLYWYRQTLGQGPEFLTYFQNEAQLEKSRLLSDRFSAERPKGSFSTLEIQRTEQGDSAMYLCASSSRDRLSYEQYFGPGTRLTVT.

This chain uses TRBV7-9 with TRBJ1-4, with TRBD1 identical over 11 bases. Germline trimming cut 5 bases from V and 5 bases from J; bases unmatched to any gene: 4. Germline V CDR1 and CDR2: SEHNR, FQNEAQ (reference sequence). The CDR3 totals 15 residues. CDR3 residues: CASSGTGGKNEKLFF. The CDR3 bases are TGTGCCAGCAGCGGGACAGGGGGAAAGAATGAAAAACTGTTTTTT. The full variable domain, its missing parts supplied by reference TRBV7-9 and TRBJ1-4, is DTGVSQNPRHKITKRGQNVTFRCDPISEHNRLYWYRQTLGQGPEFLTYFQNEAQLEKSRLLSDRFSAERPKGSFSTLEIQRTEQGDSAMYLCASSGTGGKNEKLFFGSGTQLSVL.

The rearrangement uses TRBV7-9 and TRBJ2-3, with 11 bases that match TRBD2. CDR3 size: 17 residues. Trimming removed 1 base from V and 5 bases from J; junction bases left unmatched: 8. Germline values: CDR1 SEHNR, CDR2 FQNEAQ (reference sequence). The CDR3 nucleotides read TGTGCCAGCAGCTTAGGCGAACTAGCGGGAGATGGAGATACGCAGTATTTT. Residues: CASSLGELAGDGDTQYF.

The chain combines TRBV11-2 with TRBJ1-1, with D possibly being TRBD1 (5 bases). With 5 bases removed from V and 4 bases from J, the gap between germline ends came to 14 bases. This CDR3 contains 14 residues. The germline V gene has CDR1 SGHAT and CDR2 FQNNGV. This CDR3 reads CASSIGQGGTEAFF. For the CDR3, the DNA is TGTGCCAGCAGCATTGGCCAGGGTGGCACTGAAGCTTTCTTT.

In the case of this clone: The sample holds other DNA sequences that translate to the same CDR3. The rearrangement uses TRBV5-6 and TRBJ2-7; 11 nucleotides match TRBD2. The junction had 3 bases not matched to a gene; V was cut back by 4 bases and J by 3 bases. Germline V CDR1 and CDR2: SGHDT, YYEEEE. CDR3 length: 14 amino acids. CDR3: CASSLGLADYEQYF. CDR3 bases: TGTGCCAGCAGCCTGGGACTAGCGGACTACGAGCAGTACTTC.

The J gene is TRBJ2-1, the V gene TRBV7-9; 8 nucleotides line up with TRBD1. The CDR3 is 17 amino acids. The V and J ends lost 2 bases and 7 bases, in that order; junction bases with no gene match: 13. The germline V gene encodes CDR1 SEHNR and CDR2 FQNEAQ (reference sequence). This CDR3 is CASSLPTPGQGGNEQFF. CDR3 nucleotides: TGTGCCAGCAGCTTACCGACCCCTGGACAGGGCGGGAATGAGCAGTTCTTC.

This clone was detected only once. The V call is TRBV13, the J call TRBJ1-2; unclear D gene. CDR1 is PRHDT and CDR2 is FYEKMQ in the germline V gene (reference sequence). This CDR3 region has 15 residues. The V and J ends lost 5 bases and 1 base respectively, with 14 bases between them. The CDR3 DNA follows: TGTGCCAGCAGCCATCTCACGACGGATAACTATGGCTACACCTTC. Amino acids: CASSHLTTDNYGYTF. Filled out from reference TRBV13 and TRBJ1-2, the complete variable domain reads AAGVIQSPRHLIKEKRETATLKCYPIPRHDTVYWYQQGPGQDPQFLISFYEKMQSDKGSIPDRFSAQQFSDYHSELNMSSLELGDSALYFCASSHLTTDNYGYTFGSGTRLTVV.

The chain carries TRBV28 and TRBJ2-5; no clear D. The germline gives CDR1 MDHEN, CDR2 SYDVKM. The CDR3 has 13 amino acids. Trimming cost V 2 bases and J 2 bases, with 6 bases left between them. CDR3 coding DNA: TGTGCCAGCAGTTTAGTGGGGCAAGAGACCCAGTACTTC. Protein sequence: CASSLVGQETQYF.

The chain joins TRBV10-3 to TRBJ2-1; 11 nucleotides match TRBD2. CDR3 length: 13 amino acids. Trimming cost V 10 bases and J 4 bases; bases outside gene matches: 3. Looked up from germline, CDR1 is ENHRY and CDR2 is SYGVKD. For the CDR3, the DNA is TGTGCCACCGGGACTAGCGGATACAATGAGCAGTTCTTC. Its translation is CATGTSGYNEQFF.

This chain joins TRBV5-5 and TRBJ2-7, with TRBD2 matching 7 bases. CDR1 is SGHKS, CDR2 YYEKEE, per germline (reference sequence). V lost 6 bases, J lost 1 base, and 7 bases stayed unmatched. CDR3 length: 14 amino acids. CDR3 sequence: CASTPTGGSYEQYF. The CDR3 nucleotides are TGTGCCAGCACCCCAACGGGGGGATCCTACGAGCAGTACTTC.

This clone showed up just once. V gene TRBV7-8 combines with J gene TRBJ2-5; 9 bases agree with TRBD2. CDR3 length: 16 residues. V shed 5 bases and J 5 bases; nucleotides not matched to a gene: 12. Germline CDR1 and CDR2: SGHVS and FQNEAQ. The CDR3 region has the DNA TGTGCCAGCAGCCCGAATCTTAGCGGGAGCCGGGAGACCCAGTACTTC. This encodes CASSPNLSGSRETQYF.

This clone has a single count. V usage is TRBV27 and J usage is TRBJ2-7; D may be TRBD1 (5 bases). The V end lost 6 bases, the J end lost 2 bases, and 23 bases lay between the germline ends. The CDR3 runs to 17 residues. Germline CDR1 and CDR2: MNHEY and SMNVEV (reference sequence). CDR3 region: CASSHFKGALPTYEQYF. Here the CDR3 DNA reads TGTGCCAGCAGCCACTTCAAAGGGGCTTTACCGACCTACGAGCAGTACTTC.

The chain couples TRBV15 to TRBJ2-1; D gene unclear. V was trimmed by 0 bases and J by 9 bases, leaving 15 bases between them. CDR1 LNHNV and CDR2 YYDKDF come from the germline V gene (reference sequence). This CDR3 has 15 residues. The CDR3: CATSRDRLAQGEQFF. In DNA, the CDR3 is TGTGCCACCAGCAGAGATCGTTTAGCTCAAGGTGAGCAGTTCTTC.

Points on this clone: Other DNA sequences in the sample encode the same CDR3. CDR3 coding DNA: TGTGCCAGCAGTTCGCTCCTGAACACTGAAGCTTTCTTT. It yields the protein CASSSLLNTEAFF. The chain employs TRBV27 and TRBJ1-1; D is unresolved. Germline V gene lookup returns CDR1 MNHEY and CDR2 SMNVEV (reference sequence). V was pared by 4 bases and J by 0 bases, with 6 bases between. The length of the CDR3 is 13 residues.